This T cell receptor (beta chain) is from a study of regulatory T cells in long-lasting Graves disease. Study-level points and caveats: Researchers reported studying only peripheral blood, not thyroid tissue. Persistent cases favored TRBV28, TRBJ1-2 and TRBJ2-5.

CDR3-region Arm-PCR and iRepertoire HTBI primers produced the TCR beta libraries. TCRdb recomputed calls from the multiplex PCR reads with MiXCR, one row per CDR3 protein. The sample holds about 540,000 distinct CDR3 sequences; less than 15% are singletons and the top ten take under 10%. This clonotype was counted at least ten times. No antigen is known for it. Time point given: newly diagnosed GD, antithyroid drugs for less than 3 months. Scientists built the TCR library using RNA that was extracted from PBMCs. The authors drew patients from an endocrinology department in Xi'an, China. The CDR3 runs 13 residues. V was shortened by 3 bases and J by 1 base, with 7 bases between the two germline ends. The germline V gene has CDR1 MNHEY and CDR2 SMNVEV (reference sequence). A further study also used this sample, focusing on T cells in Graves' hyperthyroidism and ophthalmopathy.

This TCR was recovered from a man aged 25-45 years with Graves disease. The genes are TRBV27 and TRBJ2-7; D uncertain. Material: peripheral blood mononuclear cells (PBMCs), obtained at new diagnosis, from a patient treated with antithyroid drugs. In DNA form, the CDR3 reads TGTGCCAGCAGTTTTGGGGAATCCTACGAGCAGTACTTC. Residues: CASSFGESYEQYF.